The sequence of this TCR beta chain was determined in a study of blood T cell repertoires in COVID-19. Turning to the study itself: PBMCs, B-cell-depleted T cells, or T cells were the source of the cDNA or gDNA that made up the material.

Germline CDR1 is SQVTM and CDR2 is ANQGSEA. The CDR3 length is 15 residues. V lost 1 base, J lost 4 bases, and 9 bases stayed unmatched. As originally analysed: Nucleated cell number was recorded as an estimate derived from reference gene primer amplification. Some clones are missing from TCRdb's copy, which holds only in-frame ones; the method was immunoSEQ multiplex PCR. V, J and clone size reflect that table, while D and trimming were determined from the DNA. This table holds some 33,000 clones, more than 65% found once. J is TRBJ1-2 and V is TRBV29-1; 7 nucleotides align to TRBD1. This TCR was sampled from a human donor in a cohort sampled during active COVID-19. Sequencing was carried out using peripheral blood. CDR3 in DNA: TGCAGCGTTGAAGTAGGGCAGGGGGGAAGCTATGGCTACACCTTC. As protein: CSVEVGQGGSYGYTF. Together with reference TRBV29-1 and TRBJ1-2, the CDR3 gives the full variable domain: SAVISQKPSRDICQRGTSLTIQCQVDSQVTMMFWYRQQPGQSLTLIATANQGSEATYESGFVIDKFPISRPNLTFSTLTVSNMSPEDSSIYLCSVEVGQGGSYGYTFGSGTRLTVV.